A single sample is the source of the 18 T cell receptor beta chains below, sequenced in a study of cytomegalovirus exposure and HLA in healthy donors (dated by TCRdb to about 2017). Receptors were amplified or captured by the immunoSEQ multiplex PCR assay. For the multiplex PCR, a mixture combining 60 forward primers for TCR Vbeta segments and 13 reverse primers for TCR Jbeta segments was used. TCRdb limited this immuneACCESS table to in-frame rearrangements with V and J called. A share of clones is missing; checked studies link under half to unresolved V genes, and the rest is unexplained. The sample contains around 100,000 clones, over 60% of them found a single time. The ten largest clones add up to roughly 2% of the sample. The specimen was PBMCs. These receptors were collected from a woman in her twenties or thirties in good health and CMV-seronegative.

The chain recombines TRBV11-2 with TRBJ2-5; TRBD1 might be the D (6 bases). The J call may be incorrect, as the DNA end agrees better with TRBJ2-7. Germline V gene sequence: CDR1 SGHAT, CDR2 FQNNGV. The CDR3 is made up of 14 amino acids. CDR3 sequence: CASSPRMDSYEQYF. CDR3 DNA sequence: TGTGCCAGCAGCCCCCGTATGGACAGTTACGAGCAGTACTTC.

This sequence joins TRBV5-6 and TRBJ2-1; 10 nucleotides align to TRBD2. The CDR3 covers 16 residues. V shed 1 base, J shed 6 bases, and the junction held 7 bases outside the gene matches. The germline CDR1 and CDR2 sequences are SGHDT and YYEEEE. The CDR3 DNA sequence: TGTGCCAGCAGCTTGAGGCTAGCGGGAGTTAGCAATGAGCAGTTCTTC. Translated: CASSLRLAGVSNEQFF.

V is TRBV27 and J is TRBJ2-2; possibly TRBD2 for D (5 bases). Trimming removed 5 bases from V and 1 base from J, with 8 bases in between. Germline CDR1 is MNHEY and CDR2 is SMNVEV (reference sequence). The length of the CDR3 is 14 residues. DNA of the CDR3: TGTGCCAGCAGTCGGACTGGGAACACCGGGGAGCTGTTTTTT. Amino acid sequence: CASSRTGNTGELFF.

The chain combines TRBV30 with TRBJ2-5; the D is unclear. CDR3 length: 12 amino acids. The V end was cut by 4 bases, the J end by 2 bases, with 8 bases between. CDR1 is GTSNPN, CDR2 SVGIG, per germline (reference sequence). The CDR3 DNA is TGTGCCTGGAATTCCGTACAAGAGACCCAGTACTTC. Protein product: CAWNSVQETQYF. The full variable domain, rest sourced from reference TRBV30 and TRBJ2-5, is SQTIHQWPATLVQPVGSPLSLECTVEGTSNPNLYWYRQAAGRGLQLLFYSVGIGQISSEVPQNLSASRPQDRQFILSSKKLLLSDSGFYLCAWNSVQETQYFGPGTRLLVL.

The chain recombines TRBV28 with TRBJ1-5; 8 nucleotides agree with TRBD1. Trimming removed 5 bases from V and 3 bases from J; junction bases left unmatched: 12. The CDR3 spans 17 residues. The V gene's germline CDR1 is MDHEN and CDR2 SYDVKM. This CDR3 is CASSNTDRGGLNQPQHF. The CDR3 DNA follows: TGTGCCAGCAGTAACACTGACAGGGGAGGCCTCAATCAGCCCCAGCATTTT.

The chain uses TRBV27 and TRBJ2-7, with 10 bases aligning to TRBD2. The CDR3 contains 14 residues. Germline V gives CDR1 MNHEY, CDR2 SMNVEV (reference sequence). V shed 6 bases, J shed 5 bases, and the junction held 7 bases outside the gene matches. The CDR3 is CASSLLAGWNEQYF. CDR3 nucleotides: TGTGCCAGCAGCCTACTAGCGGGATGGAACGAGCAGTACTTC.

The chain has TRBV19 and TRBJ2-1; 7 bases match TRBD2. Germline assignment: CDR1 LNHDA and CDR2 SQIVND (reference sequence). Losses at the gene ends were 7 bases for V and 11 bases for J; bases not matched to a gene: 11. The CDR3 is 13 residues long. The CDR3 reads CASTSGIGGKQFF. The DNA for the CDR3 is TGTGCCAGTACCAGCGGGATCGGTGGTAAGCAGTTCTTC.

The V call is TRBV19, the J call TRBJ1-5, with D perhaps matching TRBD1 (6 bases). The germline V gene has CDR1 LNHDA and CDR2 SQIVND (reference sequence). V lost 4 bases and J 3 bases, leaving 13 bases between the germline ends. CDR3 length: 15 residues. CDR3 nucleotides: TGTGCCAGTAGTAAGGGAGGGGGGTTCAATCAGCCCCAGCATTTT. As protein: CASSKGGGFNQPQHF.

This clone was seen a few times. This chain connects TRBV7-9 to TRBJ2-1; TRBD1 matches at 7 bases. Germline lookup yields CDR1 SEHNR and CDR2 FQNEAQ (reference sequence). Losses at the gene ends were 5 bases for V and 6 bases for J; bases not matched to a gene: 19. The CDR3 sequence is 18 residues long. For the CDR3, the DNA is TGTGCCAGCAGCCGTAACCGGGACAGTCTGAACGAGGGCAATGAGCAGTTCTTC. This codes for CASSRNRDSLNEGNEQFF.

The CDR3 DNA reads as TGTGCCAGCACCTTAGCGGGAGCGGGGAATGAGCAGTTCTTC. Translated, it gives CASTLAGAGNEQFF. The V gene is TRBV2, the J gene TRBJ2-1; TRBD2 aligns across 9 bases. The V gene end was trimmed by 7 bases and the J gene end by 7 bases; junction bases not matched to a gene: 8. The CDR3 length is 14 residues. Germline loops: CDR1 SNHLY, CDR2 FYNNEI.

J is TRBJ2-5 and V is TRBV19; D may be TRBD1 (5 bases). Trimming removed 2 bases from V and 5 bases from J, with 12 bases in between. CDR3 length: 14 residues. CDR1 LNHDA and CDR2 SQIVND come from the germline V gene (reference sequence). This chain's CDR3 is CASSIQGVGETQYF. The CDR3 region has the DNA TGTGCCAGTAGTATACAAGGGGTTGGGGAGACCCAGTACTTC.

The V and J genes are TRBV28 and TRBJ1-5; D is ambiguous. The CDR3 has 14 amino acids. Trimming removed 5 bases from V and 3 bases from J, with 11 bases in between. In germline, CDR1 is MDHEN, CDR2 SYDVKM. The CDR3: CASSRDFSNQPQHF. The CDR3 DNA is TGTGCCAGCAGTCGCGACTTTTCCAATCAGCCCCAGCATTTT.

The CDR3 DNA reads TGTGCCAGCTCTTCTAGCGGGAGCGGCCACGAGCAGTACTTC. Residues: CASSSSGSGHEQYF. The rearrangement links TRBV18 to TRBJ2-7; 10 positions agree with TRBD2. From germline, CDR1 is KGHSH and CDR2 LQKENI. The CDR3 has 14 residues. V lost 6 bases to trimming and J lost 5 bases; unmatched junction nucleotides: 7. Full variable domain (rest looked up from reference TRBV18 and TRBJ2-7): NAGVMQNPRHLVRRRGQEARLRCSPMKGHSHVYWYRQLPEEGLKFMVYLQKENIIDESGMPKERFSAEFPKEGPSILRIQQVVRGDSAAYFCASSSSGSGHEQYFGPGTRLTVT.

V and J are TRBV6-6 and TRBJ1-1, with no clear D. CDR1 MNHNY and CDR2 SVGAGI come from the germline V gene (reference sequence). V was clipped by 6 bases and J by 1 base, with 12 bases between them. The CDR3 is 14 amino acids. The CDR3 here is CASSRDTRNTEAFF. The CDR3 DNA follows: TGTGCCAGCAGCCGCGACACGAGGAACACTGAAGCTTTCTTT.

The chain couples TRBV28 to TRBJ1-5; D is unclear. The CDR3 runs to 14 residues. Germline assignment: CDR1 MDHEN and CDR2 SYDVKM. Trimming removed 6 bases from V and 6 bases from J, with 15 bases in between. The CDR3 coding sequence is TGTGCCAGCAGGTTAGCCACGAGTCGTCAGCCCCAGCATTTT. This gives the protein CASRLATSRQPQHF.

The chain has TRBV6-1 and TRBJ1-5, with a weak D call TRBD1 (5 bases). CDR1 MNHNS and CDR2 SASEGT come from the germline V gene. Trimming shortened V by 4 bases and J by 6 bases, and 13 bases separated the two germline ends. There are 14 residues in the CDR3. The CDR3 reads CASSVGGTGQPQHF. The CDR3 DNA sequence: TGTGCCAGCAGTGTGGGGGGAACGGGTCAGCCCCAGCATTTT.

The table lists this clone with a few counts. V is TRBV28 and J is TRBJ2-7, with 7 bases lining up with TRBD2. V trimming: 4 bases; J trimming: 4 bases; junction bases outside the gene matches: 7. CDR1 is MDHEN, CDR2 SYDVKM, per germline. This CDR3 comprises 14 residues. CDR3: CASSSLHGGYEQYF. The CDR3 region has the DNA TGTGCCAGCAGTTCCCTCCACGGGGGGTACGAGCAGTACTTC.

V usage is TRBV27 and J usage is TRBJ2-7; D perhaps matches TRBD1 (5 bases). Germline V gene data show CDR1 as MNHEY and CDR2 as SMNVEV (reference sequence). Trimming shortened V by 4 bases and J by 4 bases, and 11 bases separated the two germline ends. CDR3 length equals 13 residues. CDR3 loop: CASSYDREYEQYF. The CDR3 coding sequence is TGTGCCAGCAGTTACGACAGAGAATACGAGCAGTACTTC.